These 32 T cell receptor beta chains originate from one sample sequenced in a study of control samples from healthy donors and cancer patients. The assay was immunoSEQ multiplex PCR, and TCRdb's table has in-frame clones only and misses some. The data hold about 70,000 clones, with around 82% observed a single time. The sample consisted of blood. The receptors stem from a man aged 45-65 years in good health.

The V call is TRBV6-6, the J call TRBJ1-1; D is unclear. The CDR3 loop spans 13 amino acids. CDR1 is MNHNY, CDR2 SVGAGI, per germline (reference sequence). V was pared by 6 bases and J by 0 bases, with 8 bases between. The CDR3 nucleotides read TGTGCCAGCAGGTTGGGGATGAACACTGAAGCTTTCTTT. Translation: CASRLGMNTEAFF.

In nucleotides, the CDR3 is TGTGCCAGCAGCGTAGCTTCGGGGAGCGGGGCCTACAATGAGCAGTTCTTC. Its translation is CASSVASGSGAYNEQFF. V and J are TRBV9 and TRBJ2-1, with 7 bases fitting TRBD2. CDR1 is SGDLS and CDR2 is YYNGEE in the germline V gene. The CDR3 covers 17 residues. The trim removed 0 bases at V and 2 bases at J, leaving 8 bases unmatched.

The genes are TRBV12-3 or TRBV12-4 and TRBJ2-7; D is ambiguous. The CDR3 spans 11 residues. Trimming removed 8 bases from V and 6 bases from J, with 11 bases in between. The DNA for the CDR3 is TGTGCCAGCGGCCTCCGTCGCGAGCAGTACTTC. This codes for CASGLRREQYF.

This chain connects TRBV5-7 to TRBJ2-1; D not certain. TRBV5-7 is given ORF status, its function remaining uncertain. V was shortened by 4 bases and J by 7 bases, with 21 bases between the two germline ends. This CDR3 region has 16 residues. The CDR3 DNA is TGTGCCAGCAGCCGTTCTCTAAGGTTGTGTGAAAATGAGCAGTTCTTC. It is translated as CASSRSLRLCENEQFF.

The chain carries TRBV10-2 and TRBJ2-1; 15 nucleotides align to TRBD2. Germline values: CDR1 WSHSY, CDR2 SAAADI. CDR3 length: 16 residues. V lost 2 bases, J lost 6 bases, and 2 bases stayed unmatched. The CDR3: CASSERTSGRANEQFF. DNA of the CDR3: TGCGCCAGCAGTGAGAGGACTAGCGGGAGGGCCAATGAGCAGTTCTTC.

The J gene is TRBJ2-7, the V gene TRBV10-3; D not resolved. The V end lost 7 bases, the J end lost 6 bases, and 13 bases lay between the germline ends. The CDR3 runs to 12 residues. Looked up from germline, CDR1 is ENHRY and CDR2 is SYGVKD. CDR3 bases: TGTGCCATCATGGGGTCGAGGCTCGAGCAGTACTTC. Its protein is CAIMGSRLEQYF.

This clone was observed a handful of times. This chain uses TRBV7-2 with TRBJ2-2; 9 nucleotides line up with TRBD1. V lost 3 bases and J lost 6; bases outside the gene matches: 2. Per germline, CDR1 SGHTA and CDR2 FQGNSA. CDR3 length equals 14 residues. CDR3 in DNA: TGTGCCAGCAGCTTTCGACAGGGGGCCGGGGAGCTGTTTTTT. It translates to CASSFRQGAGELFF.

The chain is built from TRBV20-1 and TRBJ2-3, with 8 bases identical to TRBD2. V lost 6 bases to trimming and J lost 12 bases; unmatched junction nucleotides: 5. Germline CDR1 reads DFQATT; CDR2 reads SNEGSKA (reference sequence). This CDR3 is 10 amino acids long. CDR3 sequence (DNA): TGCAGTGCCCAGACTAGCGTTCAGTATTTT. Its protein is CSAQTSVQYF.

In DNA form, the CDR3 reads TGCGCCAGCAGCTTGGGGGGGACGGTCTCCTACGAGCAGTACTTC. This encodes CASSLGGTVSYEQYF. The J gene is TRBJ2-7, the V gene TRBV5-1; D tentatively reads TRBD1 or TRBD2 (5 bases each). The germline V gene encodes CDR1 SGHRS and CDR2 YFSETQ. V gave up 0 bases and J gave up 0 bases, with 10 bases separating them. CDR3 length: 15 amino acids.

The table lists this clone with a few counts. The J gene is TRBJ1-2, the V gene TRBV6-6; possible D gene TRBD1, 5 bases. CDR3 length: 15 amino acids. Germline V lookup: CDR1 MNHNY, CDR2 SVGAGI (reference sequence). The V gene lost 5 bases and the J gene lost 5 bases, with 18 bases spanning the gap. The chain's CDR3 is CASSISSGREYGYTF. For the CDR3, the DNA is TGTGCCAGCAGTATCTCCTCGGGCAGGGAGTATGGCTACACCTTC.

The chain has TRBV7-2 and TRBJ2-5; TRBD1 aligns across 7 bases. The trim removed 5 bases at V and 4 bases at J, leaving 10 bases unmatched. The germline gives CDR1 SGHTA, CDR2 FQGNSA. This CDR3 is built from 15 residues. In DNA form, the CDR3 reads TGTGCCAGCAGCACCCACAGGGGAGAGGGAGAGACCCAGTACTTC. It codes for CASSTHRGEGETQYF.

The chain carries TRBV24-1 and TRBJ2-1; TRBD2 aligns across 7 bases. The V segment lost 12 bases and the J segment 8 bases; nucleotides outside the gene matches: 12. The CDR3 runs to 13 residues. From germline, CDR1 is KGHDR and CDR2 SFDVKD. The CDR3 region has the DNA TGTGCCTCGGTGGGGGGAGGGCCTGATGAGCAGTTCTTC. This sequence encodes CASVGGGPDEQFF.

This rearrangement joins TRBV27 to TRBJ1-6, with 8 nucleotides matching TRBD1. Germline-derived CDR1 and CDR2 are MNHEY and SMNVEV (reference sequence). CDR3 length: 15 amino acids. The J segment lost 8 bases and the V segment lost 6 bases, leaving 9 bases of the junction unmatched. CDR3 region: CASSRRQGTDSPLHF. The CDR3 nucleotides are TGTGCCAGCAGCCGAAGACAGGGGACGGATTCACCCCTCCACTTT.

About this clone: A junction boundary mismatches the germline segment, possibly from a read error. The chain is built from TRBV6-5 and TRBJ2-2; 8 nucleotides match TRBD2. The germline gives CDR1 MNHEY, CDR2 SVGAGI. This CDR3 comprises 15 residues. The CDR3 DNA sequence: TGTGCCAGCAGTTACTTTAGCGGGAACCCCGGGGAGCTGTTTTTT. Translating it yields CASSYFSGNPGELFF.

This CDR3 is CASSQGVAGGHEQFF. The CDR3 region has the DNA TGTGCCAGCAGCCAAGGGGTAGCGGGCGGCCATGAGCAGTTCTTC. The chain employs TRBV16 and TRBJ2-1, with 7 positions matching TRBD2. The CDR3 extends over 15 amino acids. CDR1 and CDR2 from the germline V gene are KGHSY and FQNENV. V was clipped by 2 bases and J by 8 bases; unmatched bases: 9.

The rearrangement joins TRBV9 to TRBJ1-4, with 8 bases lining up with TRBD1. Looked up from germline, CDR1 is SGDLS and CDR2 is YYNGEE. This CDR3 has 16 amino acids. Trimming cost V 4 bases and J 4 bases; bases outside gene matches: 9. This CDR3 reads CASSFTTGALNEKLFF. The CDR3 bases are TGTGCCAGCAGCTTCACGACAGGGGCCCTTAATGAAAAACTGTTTTTT. Looking up the rest from reference TRBV9 and TRBJ1-4 gives the full variable domain: DSGVTQTPKHLITATGQRVTLRCSPRSGDLSVYWYQQSLDQGLQFLIQYYNGEERAKGNILERFSAQQFPDLHSELNLSSLELGDSALYFCASSFTTGALNEKLFFGSGTQLSVL.

The chain combines TRBV9 with TRBJ1-2, with D hard to call. From germline, CDR1 is SGDLS and CDR2 YYNGEE. V was pared by 0 bases and J by 7 bases, with 13 bases between. CDR3 length: 14 residues. CDR3 DNA sequence: TGTGCCAGCAGCGTAGATCCCCGCCCCGGTGGCTACACCTTC. Encoded protein: CASSVDPRPGGYTF. The complete variable domain, with remaining parts taken from reference TRBV9 and TRBJ1-2, reads DSGVTQTPKHLITATGQRVTLRCSPRSGDLSVYWYQQSLDQGLQFLIQYYNGEERAKGNILERFSAQQFPDLHSELNLSSLELGDSALYFCASSVDPRPGGYTFGSGTRLTVV.

This chain's CDR3 is CASSPGQGVNSPLHF. The CDR3 DNA reads as TGCGCCAGCAGCCCGGGACAGGGAGTAAATTCACCCCTCCACTTT. The chain uses TRBV5-1 and TRBJ1-6, with 9 bases lining up with TRBD1. The V and J ends lost 4 bases and 7 bases, in that order; junction bases with no gene match: 6. CDR1 is SGHRS and CDR2 is YFSETQ in the germline V gene. This CDR3 spans 15 amino acids.

The chain couples TRBV5-1 to TRBJ2-7; 8 positions match TRBD2. The germline V gene encodes CDR1 SGHRS and CDR2 YFSETQ. V shed 4 bases, J shed 6 bases, and the junction held 12 bases outside the gene matches. This CDR3 has 15 amino acids. DNA of the CDR3: TGCGCCAGCAGCCCACGGGGGGGACGGACTGGCGAGCAGTACTTC. Amino acids: CASSPRGGRTGEQYF. Full variable domain (remainder filled in from reference TRBV5-1 and TRBJ2-7): KAGVTQTPRYLIKTRGQQVTLSCSPISGHRSVSWYQQTPGQGLQFLFEYFSETQRNKGNFPGRFSGRQFSNSRSEMNVSTLELGDSALYLCASSPRGGRTGEQYFGPGTRLTVT.

The V call is TRBV6-5, the J call TRBJ1-1, with D possibly TRBD1 on 5 matching bases. This CDR3 comprises 16 residues. Deletions cut 0 bases from V and 7 bases from J, with 18 bases between. Germline V gene lookup returns CDR1 MNHEY and CDR2 SVGAGI. Here the CDR3 DNA reads TGTGCCAGCAGTTACTCAGGATTAGACAGTACTAGTGAAGCTTTCTTT. As protein: CASSYSGLDSTSEAFF.

V usage is TRBV30 and J usage is TRBJ2-3; D unresolved. The CDR3 consists of 12 residues. V was clipped by 0 bases and J by 2 bases, with 3 bases between them. Germline V gives CDR1 GTSNPN, CDR2 SVGIG (reference sequence). The CDR3 region is CAWSVYTDTQYF. The CDR3 DNA sequence: TGTGCCTGGAGTGTTTACACAGATACGCAGTATTTT.

The V call is TRBV12-5, the J call TRBJ2-7, with 9 bases fitting TRBD1. Germline loops: CDR1 LGHNT, CDR2 FRNRAP. The CDR3 spans 17 residues. With V trimmed by 0 bases and J by 4 bases, 10 bases remained unmatched. The CDR3 spells CASGLVLTGTGLYEQYF. In DNA form, the CDR3 reads TGTGCTAGTGGTTTGGTGCTAACCGGGACAGGGCTTTACGAGCAGTACTTC.

This chain uses TRBV19 with TRBJ2-1; maybe TRBD2 (6 bases). The CDR3 consists of 15 residues. Germline V gene sequence: CDR1 LNHDA, CDR2 SQIVND (reference sequence). The V gene lost 3 bases and the J gene lost 5 bases, with 14 bases spanning the gap. The CDR3 loop reads CASSISIGEDNEQFF. DNA of the CDR3: TGTGCCAGTAGTATTTCGATCGGGGAGGACAATGAGCAGTTCTTC.

The V and J genes are TRBV15 and TRBJ2-1; no clear D gene. The germline gives CDR1 LNHNV, CDR2 YYDKDF (reference sequence). The CDR3 spans 12 residues. V shed 0 bases and J shed 9 bases, with 6 bases lying between them. CDR3 bases: TGTGCCACCAGCAGAGATACGTTTGAGCAGTTCTTC. Translated, it gives CATSRDTFEQFF.

The sample holds a few counts of this clone. The chain is built from TRBV7-3 and TRBJ2-1; D is uncertain. Germline loops: CDR1 SGHTA, CDR2 FQGTGA. Trimming removed 4 bases at V and 10 bases at J, with 11 bases between. CDR3 length: 12 residues. The CDR3 sequence is CASSSDLREQFF. As DNA, the CDR3 is TGTGCCAGCAGCTCCGACCTCAGGGAGCAGTTCTTC.

In DNA form, the CDR3 reads TGTGCCAGCACCCAAGGGCCGAACACTGAAGCTTTCTTT. Its translation is CASTQGPNTEAFF. This chain links TRBV2 with TRBJ1-1; D not certain. This CDR3 contains 13 residues. The V end was cut by 7 bases, the J end by 1 base, with 10 bases between. Germline V lookup: CDR1 SNHLY, CDR2 FYNNEI.

The rearrangement uses TRBV10-3 and TRBJ2-3, with 15 bases aligning to TRBD2. This CDR3 has 17 residues. Germline V gene sequence: CDR1 ENHRY, CDR2 SYGVKD. The V and J ends lost 6 bases and 5 bases, in that order; junction bases with no gene match: 9. For the CDR3, the DNA is TGTGCCATCAGAGGTGGACTAGCGGGGGGGCCTGGAGATACGCAGTATTTT. Amino acids: CAIRGGLAGGPGDTQYF.

The V call is TRBV6-1, the J call TRBJ2-6; TRBD1 matches 7 bases. The CDR3 extends over 19 amino acids. Trimming at V came to 4 bases and at J to 2 bases, leaving 14 bases not matched to a gene. CDR1 MNHNS and CDR2 SASEGT come from the germline V gene. CDR3 DNA: TGTGCCAGCAGTGTTGTAAGGACAGGTCTCCTGACTGGGGCCAACGTCCTGACTTTC. Translation: CASSVVRTGLLTGANVLTF.

This chain uses TRBV7-6 with TRBJ2-3; D is undetermined. The length of the CDR3 is 13 residues. V was trimmed by 1 base and J by 5 bases, leaving 7 bases between them. In germline, CDR1 is SGHVS, CDR2 FNYEAQ. CDR3 nucleotide sequence: TGTGCCAGCAGCTTAGTACGAAGAGATACGCAGTATTTT. Residues: CASSLVRRDTQYF.

The rearrangement links TRBV7-9 to TRBJ2-5; TRBD2 aligns across 7 bases. CDR1 and CDR2 from the germline V gene are SEHNR and FQNEAQ (reference sequence). The CDR3 has 14 residues. V gave up 4 bases and J gave up 2 bases; unmatched junction bases: 4. In nucleotides, the CDR3 is TGTGCCAGCAGCTCGTTCGGGGGGCAAGAGACCCAGTACTTC. Encoded protein: CASSSFGGQETQYF.

This clone was detected once. The chain couples TRBV7-6 to TRBJ2-6; D ambiguous. The CDR3 loop spans 13 amino acids. The V end was cut by 2 bases, the J end by 4 bases, with 3 bases between. Germline V CDR1 and CDR2: SGHVS, FNYEAQ. The CDR3 DNA is TGTGCCAGCAGCTTACAGGGGGCCAACGTCCTGACTTTC. Its protein is CASSLQGANVLTF.

Judged by abundance, this clone is medium-sized. The J gene is TRBJ1-4, the V gene TRBV4-2; 10 positions agree with TRBD1. CDR1 LGHNA and CDR2 YNFKEQ come from the germline V gene. V trimming: 1 base; J trimming: 7 bases; junction bases outside the gene matches: 6. The CDR3 spans 16 residues. CDR3: CASSQGKGQGSEKLFF. Written as DNA, the CDR3 is TGTGCCAGCAGCCAAGGGAAGGGACAGGGGTCTGAAAAACTGTTTTTT.